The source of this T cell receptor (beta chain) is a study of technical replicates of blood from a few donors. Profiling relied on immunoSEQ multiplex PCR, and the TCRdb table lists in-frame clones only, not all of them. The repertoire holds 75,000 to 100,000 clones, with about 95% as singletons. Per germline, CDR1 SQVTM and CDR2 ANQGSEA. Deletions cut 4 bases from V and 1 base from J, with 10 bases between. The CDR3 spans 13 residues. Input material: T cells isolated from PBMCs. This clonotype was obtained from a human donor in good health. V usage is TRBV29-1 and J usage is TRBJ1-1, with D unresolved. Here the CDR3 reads CSVAPNGNTEAFF. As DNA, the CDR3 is TGCAGCGTTGCACCTAATGGGAACACTGAAGCTTTCTTT. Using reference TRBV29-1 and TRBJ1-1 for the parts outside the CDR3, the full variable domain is SAVISQKPSRDICQRGTSLTIQCQVDSQVTMMFWYRQQPGQSLTLIATANQGSEATYESGFVIDKFPISRPNLTFSTLTVSNMSPEDSSIYLCSVAPNGNTEAFFGQGTRLTVV.